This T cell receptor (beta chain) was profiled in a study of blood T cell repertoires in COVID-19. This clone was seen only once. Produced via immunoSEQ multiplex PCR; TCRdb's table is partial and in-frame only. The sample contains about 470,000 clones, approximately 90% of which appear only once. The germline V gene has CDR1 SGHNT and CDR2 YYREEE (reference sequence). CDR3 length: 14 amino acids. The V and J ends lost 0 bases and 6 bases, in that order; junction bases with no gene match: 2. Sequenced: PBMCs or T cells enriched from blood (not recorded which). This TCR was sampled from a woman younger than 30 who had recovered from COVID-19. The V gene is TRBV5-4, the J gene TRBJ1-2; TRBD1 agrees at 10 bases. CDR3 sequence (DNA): TGTGCCAGCAGCTTGGTGGACAGGGGGGATGGCTACACCTTC. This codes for CASSLVDRGDGYTF.